The 2 T cell receptor beta chains listed next were all sequenced from one sample in a study of blood T cell repertoires in COVID-19. The assay was immunoSEQ multiplex PCR, and TCRdb's table has in-frame clones only and misses some. There are around 250,000 clones in the sample; 86% occur only once, and just under 9% lies in the top ten. Sequencing was done on a sample of peripheral blood. The receptors originated from a man aged 35-49 years with active or convalescent COVID-19.

This chain uses TRBV27 with TRBJ1-2, with a tentative D call TRBD1 (5 bases). Germline values: CDR1 MNHEY, CDR2 SMNVEV (reference sequence). Trimming took 2 bases from V and 5 from J, leaving 9 bases between them. The CDR3 contains 13 residues. This CDR3 reads CASSLQGTYGYTF. The CDR3, as DNA: TGTGCCAGCAGTTTACAGGGAACGTATGGCTACACCTTC.

The V and J genes are TRBV18 and TRBJ2-2, with 7 nucleotides matching TRBD1. V was pared by 5 bases and J by 6 bases, with 6 bases of the junction left unmatched. The CDR3 spans 14 residues. Per the germline V gene, CDR1 is KGHSH and CDR2 is LQKENI. Here the CDR3 reads CASSTLDRAGELFF. The CDR3 nucleotides read TGTGCCAGCTCAACACTTGACAGGGCCGGGGAGCTGTTTTTT.